This T cell receptor beta chain emerged from a study of T cells in Graves' hyperthyroidism and ophthalmopathy. Study-level points and caveats: Blood also held most thyroid clonotypes expanded beyond 0.001.

Germline CDR1 reads KGHDR; CDR2 reads SFDVKD. CDR3 length equals 14 residues. Trimming left V 9 bases short and J 3 bases short, with 16 bases between. This clonotype appeared many times. Its specificity is not known. Regions amplified from RNA transcripts were the TCR beta CDR3 regions. Using the HTBI primer set, a first-round RT-PCR was run on the TCR CDR3. MiXCR, run by TCRdb on the multiplex PCR reads, gives a single entry per CDR3 protein. The profile covers hundreds of thousands of distinct CDR3 sequences, with approximately 42% appearing a single time and 7% to 7.5% taken by the ten largest. This TCR was sampled from an adult man with Graves' disease, either hyperthyroidism or ophthalmopathy (not recorded which). V gene TRBV24-1 combines with J gene TRBJ2-5; D is perhaps TRBD1 (7 bases). The sequenced sample was peripheral blood or thyroid tissue (not recorded which). CDR3 in amino acids: CATSGQGEEETQYF. In nucleotides, the CDR3 is TGTGCCACCTCAGGGCAGGGGGAGGAAGAGACCCAGTACTTC.